Each of the 3 T cell receptor beta chains below was sequenced from the same sample in a study of T cell clonality in common variable immunodeficiency. Assay: immunoSEQ multiplex PCR; the TCRdb copy retains only in-frame clones and omits some. The specimen gives 35,000 or so clones without singletons; the ten biggest hold 0.8% to 1%. The sequenced sample consisted of peripheral blood mononuclear cells. Every receptor here comes from a person aged 18-69 years in good health.

This clone was seen many times. Read sequence stops 3 residues before the CDR3 end, and the germline J gene provides the missing end. The chain carries TRBV19 and TRBJ1-2, with 10 bases fitting TRBD1. Germline V CDR1 and CDR2: LNHDA, SQIVND (reference sequence). The V segment lost 0 bases and the J segment 4 bases; nucleotides outside the gene matches: 8. CDR3 length: 17 residues. The CDR3 loop reads CASSIDFGTGDFYGYTF. The covered CDR3 bases are TGTGCCAGTAGTATAGATTTCGGGACAGGGGATTTCTATGGC.

The table lists this clone with many counts. CDR3 loop: CASSGPRVEGNSPLHF. The CDR3 bases that were read are TGCGCCAGCAGCGGACCAAGAGTAGAGGGGAATTCACCC. The J gene is TRBJ1-6, the V gene TRBV5-1; tentative D call: TRBD1 (5 bases). Read data end 3 residues before the CDR3 end; the end is taken from the germline J gene. From germline, CDR1 is SGHRS and CDR2 YFSETQ. There are 16 residues in the CDR3. Trimming took 4 bases from V and 7 from J, leaving 18 bases between them.

This clone has a count of ten or more. CDR3 DNA, as far as it was read: TGTGCCAGCAGCCCCACGGGCTATGGC. It codes for CASSPTGYG. The CDR3 reads in full as CASSPTGYGYTF. The rearrangement links TRBV9 to TRBJ1-2; D gene uncertain. The sequenced fragment ends 3 residues before the CDR3 boundary, so the rest is inferred from the germline J gene. Germline V gene sequence: CDR1 SGDLS, CDR2 YYNGEE. Trimming pared 4 bases from V and 4 bases from J, leaving 8 bases between. There are 12 residues in the CDR3.